This passage covers 30 T cell receptor beta chains from one sample sequenced in a study of blood T cell repertoires in COVID-19. Repertoires were generated with immunoSEQ multiplex PCR, while TCRdb's copy carries only in-frame clones and drops some. The repertoire holds 210,000 or so clones, with around 80% as singletons. Specimen: peripheral blood. These receptors were taken from an elderly woman with active or convalescent COVID-19.

DNA for the CDR3: TGTGCCAGCAGTGACAGACTGAGAAGGGCAACTAATGAAAAACTGTTTTTT. As protein: CASSDRLRRATNEKLFF. This chain joins TRBV3-1 (or the pseudogene TRBV3-2) and TRBJ1-4; possibly TRBD1 for D (5 bases). The CDR3 covers 17 residues. The germline gives CDR1 LGHDT, CDR2 YNNKEL (reference sequence). V lost 6 bases to trimming and J lost 0 bases, with 17 bases between them.

This chain uses TRBV19 with TRBJ2-3; 13 nucleotides agree with TRBD2. Germline V gene lookup returns CDR1 LNHDA and CDR2 SQIVND (reference sequence). The CDR3 loop spans 16 amino acids. J gave up 10 bases and V 6 bases, and 13 bases lay outside the gene matches. The CDR3 reads CASSQPSTSGGLAQYF. In DNA, the CDR3 is TGTGCCAGTAGCCAGCCGTCGACTAGCGGGGGGTTGGCGCAGTATTTT.

The V call is TRBV6-5, the J call TRBJ1-1; D not resolved. Germline CDR1 reads MNHEY; CDR2 reads SVGAGI. This CDR3 region has 14 residues. V dropped 2 bases and J dropped 3 bases, with 10 bases sitting between them. CDR3 region: CASSYTSAYTEAFF. CDR3 coding DNA: TGTGCCAGCAGTTACACGAGTGCGTACACTGAAGCTTTCTTT.

This chain uses TRBV29-1 with TRBJ1-5; tentative D call: TRBD1 (6 bases). Trimming removed 4 bases from V and 5 bases from J, with 9 bases in between. The V gene's germline CDR1 is SQVTM and CDR2 ANQGSEA. CDR3 length equals 12 residues. The CDR3 reads CSVGDNDQPQHF. DNA for the CDR3: TGCAGCGTTGGGGACAACGATCAGCCCCAGCATTTT. Looking up the rest from reference TRBV29-1 and TRBJ1-5 gives the full variable domain: SAVISQKPSRDICQRGTSLTIQCQVDSQVTMMFWYRQQPGQSLTLIATANQGSEATYESGFVIDKFPISRPNLTFSTLTVSNMSPEDSSIYLCSVGDNDQPQHFGDGTRLSIL.

This clone was seen once. The chain joins TRBV5-1 to TRBJ2-2; TRBD2 matches 14 bases. The CDR3 loop spans 22 amino acids. CDR1 is SGHRS and CDR2 is YFSETQ in the germline V gene. The ends lost 4 bases at V and 5 bases at J; junction bases unmatched: 22. CDR3 coding DNA: TGCGCCAGCAGCAGCAAGACGGGACGTGGGACTAGCGGGGGCCCGGGGACCGGGGAGCTGTTTTTT. It yields the protein CASSSKTGRGTSGGPGTGELFF.

The chain combines TRBV27 with TRBJ1-5; weak D call: TRBD1 (5 bases). This CDR3 has 15 residues. V dropped 3 bases and J dropped 7 bases, with 16 bases sitting between them. The germline CDR1 and CDR2 sequences are MNHEY and SMNVEV (reference sequence). The CDR3 loop reads CASSLSGNGGQPQHF. The DNA of the CDR3 is TGTGCCAGCAGTTTGTCAGGGAATGGTGGACAGCCCCAGCATTTT.

J is TRBJ1-5 and V is TRBV10-1, with TRBD1 matching over 8 bases. The CDR3 consists of 16 residues. The germline V gene encodes CDR1 WNHNN and CDR2 SYGVQD (reference sequence). The ends lost 1 base at V and 9 bases at J; junction bases unmatched: 11. The CDR3 here is CASSELSGQGIRPQHF. The CDR3, as DNA: TGCGCCAGCAGTGAGTTGAGCGGACAGGGAATACGGCCCCAGCATTTT.

The chain links TRBV2 to TRBJ2-5, with D possibly TRBD1 on 6 matching bases. The V gene's germline CDR1 is SNHLY and CDR2 FYNNEI. V lost 6 bases, J lost 4 bases, and 18 bases lay in between. This CDR3 comprises 15 residues. CDR3 DNA sequence: TGTGCCAGCAGAAGGACAGTGTTTACAAGAGAGACCCAGTACTTC. As protein: CASRRTVFTRETQYF.

The gene calls are TRBV5-1 and TRBJ2-7, with TRBD2 as a possible D gene (5 bases). Trimming left V 0 bases short and J 3 bases short, with 10 bases between. Germline V CDR1 and CDR2: SGHRS, YFSETQ. This CDR3 region has 14 residues. DNA of the CDR3: TGCGCCAGCAGCTTGGATCCGGGAATCTACGAGCAGTACTTC. Translated, it gives CASSLDPGIYEQYF.

The sample holds one count of this clone. This chain links TRBV3-1 (or the pseudogene TRBV3-2) with TRBJ2-1, with TRBD1 matching 9 bases. Looked up from germline, CDR1 is LGHDT and CDR2 is YNNKEL (reference sequence). Germline trimming cut 4 bases from V and 13 bases from J; bases unmatched to any gene: 17. CDR3 length equals 16 residues. In DNA, the CDR3 is TGTGCCAGCAGCCTCCCGGGACAGGGAACTATATGGATTCAGTTCTTC. It translates to CASSLPGQGTIWIQFF.

This clone is a singleton in its sample. The CDR3 coding sequence is TGTGCCAGCAGCTCGCAGGGGGGAGAGCAAGAAAAACTGTTTTTT. Its protein is CASSSQGGEQEKLFF. The chain links TRBV2 to TRBJ1-4, with 7 bases fitting TRBD1. The CDR3 is 15 residues long. The J segment lost 8 bases and the V segment lost 6 bases, leaving 12 bases of the junction unmatched. In germline, CDR1 is SNHLY, CDR2 FYNNEI.

A single count supports this clone. This chain uses TRBV27 with TRBJ2-7, with D unclear. V lost 6 bases and J 0 bases, leaving 6 bases between the germline ends. The CDR3 is made up of 12 amino acids. Germline V lookup: CDR1 MNHEY, CDR2 SMNVEV (reference sequence). The CDR3 reads CASRTSSYEQYF. The CDR3 nucleotides are TGTGCCAGCAGAACATCCTCCTACGAGCAGTACTTC.

J is TRBJ2-3 and V is TRBV6-2 or TRBV6-3; D possibly corresponds to TRBD2 (6 bases). This CDR3 is built from 13 residues. Per the germline V gene, CDR1 is MNHEY and CDR2 is SVGEGT. V was clipped by 5 bases and J by 9 bases, with 15 bases between them. The CDR3 DNA reads as TGTGCCAGCAGTACAAACCCTCGGGGGACGCAGTATTTT. Its protein is CASSTNPRGTQYF.

Written as DNA, the CDR3 is TGTGCCAGCAGTTTGTTTGGGGGGAGGGATACGCAGTATTTT. It yields the protein CASSLFGGRDTQYF. This chain links TRBV27 with TRBJ2-3, with D tentatively TRBD2 (6 bases). Germline V gene sequence: CDR1 MNHEY, CDR2 SMNVEV (reference sequence). V lost 3 bases to trimming and J lost 6 bases, with 13 bases between them. The length of the CDR3 is 14 residues.

J is TRBJ1-2 and V is TRBV5-6; TRBD1 is a possible D gene (6 bases). CDR1 and CDR2 from the germline V gene are SGHDT and YYEEEE. V was clipped by 3 bases and J by 8 bases, with 14 bases between them. This CDR3 spans 13 amino acids. The CDR3 is CASSSAGVSGYTF. CDR3 nucleotide sequence: TGTGCCAGCAGCTCGGCAGGGGTGAGCGGCTACACCTTC. The variable domain in full, with the rest retrieved from reference TRBV5-6 and TRBJ1-2, is DAGVTQSPTHLIKTRGQQVTLRCSPKSGHDTVSWYQQALGQGPQFIFQYYEEEERQRGNFPDRFSGHQFPNYSSELNVNALLLGDSALYLCASSSAGVSGYTFGSGTRLTVV.

The rearrangement links TRBV30 to TRBJ1-5; 7 bases are a match to TRBD1. In germline, CDR1 is GTSNPN, CDR2 SVGIG (reference sequence). J lost 6 bases, V lost 1 base, and 6 bases had no gene match. This CDR3 is built from 14 residues. CDR3 DNA: TGTGCCTGGAGTGCCGGGACAGCGGGTCAGCCCCAGCATTTT. Protein product: CAWSAGTAGQPQHF.

This chain uses TRBV29-1 with TRBJ1-2; TRBD1 matches 8 bases. Germline V gene sequence: CDR1 SQVTM, CDR2 ANQGSEA. The CDR3 contains 14 residues. The trim removed 4 bases at V and 3 bases at J, leaving 7 bases unmatched. CDR3 in DNA: TGCAGCGTTGGAAGGACAGGGCGGCACTATGGCTACACCTTC. Protein: CSVGRTGRHYGYTF.

The chain has TRBV27 and TRBJ2-1, with D possibly matching TRBD1 (6 bases). Germline V gene lookup returns CDR1 MNHEY and CDR2 SMNVEV (reference sequence). The V and J ends lost 3 bases and 1 base respectively, with 22 bases between them. This CDR3 has 19 amino acids. The CDR3 DNA reads TGTGCCAGCAGTTTTCGACTTTTCCAGGGGTCCGTTTCCTACAATGAGCAGTTCTTC. Protein product: CASSFRLFQGSVSYNEQFF.

This chain uses TRBV28 with TRBJ1-2; D ambiguous. Germline-derived CDR1 and CDR2 are MDHEN and SYDVKM. The CDR3 totals 16 residues. Trimming cost V 6 bases and J 1 base, with 18 bases left between them. The CDR3 here is CASSRRSQTGNYGYTF. CDR3 in DNA: TGTGCCAGCAGCCGCCGTAGCCAGACGGGTAACTATGGCTACACCTTC.

The chain links TRBV6-1 to TRBJ2-2; 11 bases are shared with TRBD1. Germline assignment: CDR1 MNHNS and CDR2 SASEGT. This CDR3 is 18 amino acids long. The V segment lost 6 bases and the J segment 4 bases; nucleotides outside the gene matches: 13. The CDR3 bases are TGTGCCAGCAGGGAACTCGGGACAGGGGGACGTAGCACCGGGGAGCTGTTTTTT. Amino acid sequence: CASRELGTGGRSTGELFF.

The rearrangement uses TRBV28 and TRBJ2-6, with a possible D match to TRBD1 (5 bases). Germline CDR1 reads MDHEN; CDR2 reads SYDVKM. V was clipped by 3 bases and J by 3 bases, with 21 bases between them. CDR3 size: 19 residues. CDR3 sequence: CASSFKFRQTSGGANVLTF. The CDR3 DNA follows: TGTGCCAGCAGTTTCAAATTTCGACAGACGTCAGGTGGGGCCAACGTCCTGACTTTC.

V is TRBV24-1 and J is TRBJ1-2; 9 bases are a match to TRBD1. The CDR3 has 13 amino acids. V shed 5 bases and J 6 bases; nucleotides not matched to a gene: 3. Germline values: CDR1 KGHDR, CDR2 SFDVKD. The CDR3 here is CATSATGGDGYTF. The CDR3 region has the DNA TGTGCCACCAGTGCGACAGGGGGAGATGGCTACACCTTC.

In its sample, this clone was seen once. The chain recombines TRBV7-9 with TRBJ2-1; 10 bases line up with TRBD2. The length of the CDR3 is 17 residues. With 1 base clipped from V and 1 base from J, the junction kept 4 bases outside the gene matches. Looked up from germline, CDR1 is SEHNR and CDR2 is FQNEAQ (reference sequence). DNA of the CDR3: TGTGCCAGCAGCTTAGGGTCTAGCGGGGGTTCCTACAATGAGCAGTTCTTC. This gives the protein CASSLGSSGGSYNEQFF.

The chain couples TRBV6-6 to TRBJ1-2; 7 bases align to TRBD1. The CDR3 covers 16 residues. The V gene end was trimmed by 6 bases and the J gene end by 6 bases; junction bases not matched to a gene: 16. Per the germline V gene, CDR1 is MNHNY and CDR2 is SVGAGI (reference sequence). CDR3 region: CASRLPRTGSPDGYTF. The CDR3 DNA reads as TGTGCCAGCAGGCTACCTCGGACAGGCAGCCCCGATGGCTACACCTTC.

The V and J genes are TRBV7-2 and TRBJ2-7; 7 nucleotides line up with TRBD1. The V gene end was trimmed by 7 bases and the J gene end by 7 bases; junction bases not matched to a gene: 16. This CDR3 has 15 amino acids. Germline CDR1 is SGHTA and CDR2 is FQGNSA. CDR3 coding DNA: TGTGCCAGCACCAAGGTCGGGACAGCCCCGGGAGAGCAGTACTTC. Translated, it gives CASTKVGTAPGEQYF.

This rearrangement joins TRBV9 to TRBJ1-1; D is ambiguous. The V and J ends lost 0 bases and 6 bases respectively, with 15 bases between them. Germline loops: CDR1 SGDLS, CDR2 YYNGEE. This CDR3 comprises 15 residues. CDR3: CASSVVSVPAAEAFF. The CDR3 DNA follows: TGTGCCAGCAGCGTAGTCTCAGTACCCGCGGCTGAAGCTTTCTTT.

The chain recombines TRBV2 with TRBJ2-7; TRBD1 matches 8 bases. The CDR3 is 15 residues long. CDR1 is SNHLY and CDR2 is FYNNEI in the germline V gene. J gave up 3 bases and V 5 bases, and 9 bases lay outside the gene matches. Here the CDR3 reads CASSKDRERSYEQYF. In nucleotides, the CDR3 is TGTGCCAGCAGTAAGGACAGGGAGAGGAGCTACGAGCAGTACTTC. The full variable domain, its missing parts supplied by reference TRBV2 and TRBJ2-7, is EPEVTQTPSHQVTQMGQEVILRCVPISNHLYFYWYRQILGQKVEFLVSFYNNEISEKSEIFDDQFSVERPDGSNFTLKIRSTKLEDSAMYFCASSKDRERSYEQYFGPGTRLTVT.

The chain is built from TRBV5-1 and TRBJ1-4, with 11 positions matching TRBD1. The CDR3 contains 17 residues. Germline CDR1 reads SGHRS; CDR2 reads YFSETQ. Unmatched junction bases numbered 10, after V lost 4 bases and J lost 5 bases. CDR3 sequence (DNA): TGCGCCAGCAGCGGGAGCCCGGGACAGGGGGGAAATGAAAAACTGTTTTTT. This translates into CASSGSPGQGGNEKLFF.

This clone was seen more than once but under ten times. Other DNA variants within this sample encode the same CDR3. The chain uses TRBV5-1 and TRBJ1-1; a weak D match, TRBD1 (5 bases). Trimming removed 1 base at V and 1 base at J, with 5 bases between. This CDR3 contains 13 residues. Germline CDR1 SGHRS, CDR2 YFSETQ. The CDR3 sequence is CASSLQGNTEAFF. As DNA, the CDR3 is TGCGCCAGCAGCTTGCAGGGGAACACTGAAGCTTTCTTT.

The V and J genes are TRBV3-1 (or the pseudogene TRBV3-2) and TRBJ1-6, with D perhaps TRBD1 (6 bases). V lost 2 bases and J 10 bases, leaving 12 bases between the germline ends. The germline V gene has CDR1 LGHDT and CDR2 YNNKEL (reference sequence). The CDR3 sequence is 14 residues long. Here the CDR3 reads CASSQREGDSPLHF. The CDR3 nucleotides read TGTGCCAGCAGCCAACGGGAGGGGGACTCACCCCTCCACTTT.